The next 16 T cell receptor beta chains were all read from a single sample in a study of identical twins. MiXCR, run by TCRdb on the 5' RACE reads, gives a single entry per CDR3 protein. The sample has some 460,000 distinct CDR3 sequences, about 14% seen once. These same records also appear under a second study, on yellow fever vaccine responses in identical twins.

The sequenced material came from CD4+ T cells sorted from blood. The receptors come from a woman between 18 and 29 years old in good health.

The chain combines TRBV11-2 with TRBJ2-2; unclear D gene. The CDR3 contains 14 residues. Trimming took 2 bases from V and 3 from J, leaving 7 bases between them. Germline V gene lookup returns CDR1 SGHAT and CDR2 FQNNGV. The chain's CDR3 is CASSLNTYTGELFF. CDR3 coding DNA: TGTGCCAGCAGCTTAAACACCTACACCGGGGAGCTGTTTTTT.

V gene TRBV5-1 combines with J gene TRBJ2-4; no reliable D call. V was clipped by 1 base and J by 0 bases, with 11 bases between them. This CDR3 spans 16 amino acids. Germline CDR1 reads SGHRS; CDR2 reads YFSETQ. CDR3 loop: CASSLYGDLAKNIQYF. For the CDR3, the DNA is TGCGCCAGCAGCTTGTATGGGGATCTAGCCAAAAACATTCAGTACTTC.

This clonotype was counted only a few times. This chain joins TRBV6-1 and TRBJ1-1; weak D call: TRBD1 (6 bases). Germline V CDR1 and CDR2: MNHNS, SASEGT. This CDR3 is 13 amino acids long. Trimming removed 6 bases at V and 1 base at J, with 9 bases between. The CDR3 DNA is TGTGCCAGCAGGGCCAGGGGGAACACTGAAGCTTTCTTT. This gives the protein CASRARGNTEAFF.

The rearrangement links TRBV19 to TRBJ2-2; D perhaps matches TRBD1 (6 bases). The CDR3 extends over 14 amino acids. CDR1 LNHDA and CDR2 SQIVND come from the germline V gene (reference sequence). The V end was cut by 6 bases, the J end by 1 base, with 9 bases between. The CDR3 is CASRLQGNTGELFF. Here the CDR3 DNA reads TGTGCCAGTAGGCTACAGGGGAACACCGGGGAGCTGTTTTTT.

The chain employs TRBV20-1 and TRBJ2-7, with D possibly TRBD2 on 5 matching bases. V was pared by 0 bases and J by 7 bases, with 16 bases between. This CDR3 region has 14 residues. Germline V CDR1 and CDR2: DFQATT, SNEGSKA (reference sequence). The CDR3 sequence: CSARERDILGEQYF. For the CDR3, the DNA is TGCAGTGCTAGAGAACGGGATATCTTAGGGGAGCAGTACTTC.

This chain connects TRBV6-2 or TRBV6-3 to TRBJ2-5; 7 bases agree with TRBD1. This CDR3 has 15 residues. Trimming cost V 6 bases and J 1 base; bases outside gene matches: 8. Germline V gene lookup returns CDR1 MNHEY and CDR2 SVGEGT. CDR3 region: CASSPQTGIQETQYF. The CDR3 DNA reads TGTGCCAGCAGCCCCCAGACAGGGATCCAAGAGACCCAGTACTTC.

The chain links TRBV4-3 to TRBJ2-5, with TRBD1 matching over 8 bases. V lost 4 bases, J lost 4 bases, and 2 bases stayed unmatched. Germline V CDR1 and CDR2: LGHNA, YSLEER. The CDR3 has 13 amino acids. CDR3 region: CASSRQGSETQYF. CDR3 sequence (DNA): TGCGCCAGCAGCCGACAGGGGTCAGAGACCCAGTACTTC.

The chain uses TRBV15 and TRBJ2-2; 8 bases map to TRBD1. This CDR3 region has 16 residues. Germline values: CDR1 LNHNV, CDR2 YYDKDF (reference sequence). The V and J ends lost 0 bases and 5 bases, in that order; junction bases with no gene match: 5. For the CDR3, the DNA is TGTGCCACCAGCAGAGATCGGACAGGGCGGACCGGGGAGCTGTTTTTT. This gives the protein CATSRDRTGRTGELFF.

This clonotype has just a few counts. The V gene is TRBV12-3 or TRBV12-4, the J gene TRBJ2-1; 12 bases map to TRBD2. Trimming at V came to 2 bases and at J to 3 bases, leaving 8 bases not matched to a gene. There are 18 residues in the CDR3. DNA for the CDR3: TGTGCCAGCAGTTTATCTAGCGGGAGGGGGAAAGGCTACAATGAGCAGTTCTTC. It specifies CASSLSSGRGKGYNEQFF.

This clonotype was seen a handful of times. The chain employs TRBV5-1 and TRBJ2-3; either TRBD1 or TRBD2 may supply D (5 bases each). CDR1 and CDR2 from the germline V gene are SGHRS and YFSETQ. The CDR3 is 16 amino acids. Trimming shortened V by 7 bases and J by 2 bases, and 20 bases separated the two germline ends. The CDR3 sequence is CASSPIGIGATDTQYF. Written as DNA, the CDR3 is TGCGCCAGCTCTCCAATAGGGATCGGGGCCACAGATACGCAGTATTTT.

The rearrangement links TRBV20-1 to TRBJ2-3; TRBD1 matches 7 bases. This CDR3 comprises 14 residues. J was trimmed by 4 bases and V by 3 bases; bases with no gene match: 7. Germline-derived CDR1 and CDR2 are DFQATT and SNEGSKA (reference sequence). CDR3 coding DNA: TGCAGTGCTAGGGTCACAGGGGCCGCAGATACGCAGTATTTT. Encoded protein: CSARVTGAADTQYF.

This clonotype was counted between two and nine times. This sequence joins TRBV4-2 and TRBJ2-7, with no clear D. Germline V gene data show CDR1 as LGHNA and CDR2 as YNFKEQ. V lost 2 bases and J lost 0, with 17 bases in between. This CDR3 comprises 17 residues. CDR3 region: CASSQFFPSLYSYEQYF. CDR3 nucleotide sequence: TGTGCCAGCAGCCAATTTTTTCCTAGTCTATACTCCTACGAGCAGTACTTC.

This clonotype was counted only a few times. This chain connects TRBV20-1 to TRBJ1-1, with 10 bases lining up with TRBD1. Germline V CDR1 and CDR2: DFQATT, SNEGSKA (reference sequence). Trimming cost V 3 bases and J 6 bases; bases outside gene matches: 10. The CDR3 length is 15 residues. The CDR3 sequence is CSASPWTGGIAEAFF. DNA of the CDR3: TGCAGTGCTAGCCCCTGGACAGGGGGAATCGCTGAAGCTTTCTTT.

This clonotype has a handful of counts. The chain links TRBV14 to TRBJ2-3, with 8 bases aligning to TRBD2. This CDR3 comprises 16 residues. Losses at the gene ends were 1 base for V and 0 bases for J; bases not matched to a gene: 3. From germline, CDR1 is SGHDN and CDR2 FVKESK. CDR3 region: CASSQVAGGSTDTQYF. CDR3 nucleotides: TGTGCCAGCAGCCAAGTGGCGGGGGGAAGCACAGATACGCAGTATTTT.

The chain couples TRBV6-5 to TRBJ2-7; D is unresolved. CDR3 length: 15 amino acids. V dropped 5 bases and J dropped 6 bases, with 20 bases sitting between them. In germline, CDR1 is MNHEY, CDR2 SVGAGI. The DNA of the CDR3 is TGTGCCAGCAGTCACGCCGAGGAATACGGTATCGAGCAGTACTTC. It specifies CASSHAEEYGIEQYF.

This rearrangement joins TRBV3-1 to TRBJ1-2; no reliable D call. Germline V gene sequence: CDR1 LGHDT, CDR2 YNNKEL (reference sequence). The CDR3 sequence is 11 residues long. The V end lost 8 bases, the J end lost 4 bases, and 8 bases lay between the germline ends. The CDR3 spells CASQKGYGYTF. The CDR3 DNA is TGTGCCAGCCAAAAGGGCTATGGCTACACCTTC.